The clone carrying this TCR beta chain was recorded a few times. Antigen unknown. This record belongs to a study of identical twins. Study results and limitations: Reduced insertions were recorded for abundant cord blood beta clonotypes, with no such pattern in memory repertoires.

TCRdb ran MiXCR on the 5' RACE reads and lists one entry per CDR3 protein. The sample has approximately 500,000 distinct CDR3 sequences, roughly 15% seen once. The sample was also linked to a second study, of yellow fever vaccine responses in identical twins.

The sequenced sample was CD4+ T cells sorted from blood. This TCR derives from a woman between 18 and 29 years old in good health.

In DNA, the CDR3 is TGCGCCAGCAGAGTCGGAGGGTGGAACACCGGGGAGCTGTTTTTT. Its translation: CASRVGGWNTGELFF. The gene calls are TRBV5-1 and TRBJ2-2, with D possibly matching TRBD2 (6 bases). In germline, CDR1 is SGHRS, CDR2 YFSETQ. This CDR3 is built from 15 residues. The ends were cut back, 5 bases at V and 1 base at J, with 12 bases in the middle.